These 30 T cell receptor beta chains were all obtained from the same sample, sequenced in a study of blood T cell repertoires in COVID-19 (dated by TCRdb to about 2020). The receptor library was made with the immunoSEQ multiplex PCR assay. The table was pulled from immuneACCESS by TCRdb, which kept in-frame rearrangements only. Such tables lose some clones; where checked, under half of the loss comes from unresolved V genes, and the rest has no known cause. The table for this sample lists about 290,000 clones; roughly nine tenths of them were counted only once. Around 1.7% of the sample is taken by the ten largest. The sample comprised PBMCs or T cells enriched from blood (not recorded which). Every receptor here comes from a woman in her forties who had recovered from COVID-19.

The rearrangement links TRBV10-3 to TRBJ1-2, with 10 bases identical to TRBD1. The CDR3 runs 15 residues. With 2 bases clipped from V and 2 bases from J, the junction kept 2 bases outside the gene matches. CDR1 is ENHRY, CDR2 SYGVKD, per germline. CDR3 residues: CAISEPDRGNYGYTF. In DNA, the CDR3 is TGTGCCATCAGTGAGCCGGACAGGGGGAACTATGGCTACACCTTC.

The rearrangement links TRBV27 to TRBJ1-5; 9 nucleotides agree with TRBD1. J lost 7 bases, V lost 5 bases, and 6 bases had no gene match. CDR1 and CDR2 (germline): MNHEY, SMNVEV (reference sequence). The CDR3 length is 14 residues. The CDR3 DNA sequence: TGTGCCAGCAGTCCGACAGGGGGGTGGCAGCCCCAGCATTTT. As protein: CASSPTGGWQPQHF.

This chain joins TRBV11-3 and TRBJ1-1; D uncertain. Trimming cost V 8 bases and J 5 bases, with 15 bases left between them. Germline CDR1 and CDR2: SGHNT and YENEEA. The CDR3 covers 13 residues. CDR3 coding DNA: TGTGCCAGCTCGCAGCGAGTGTGGACTGAAGCTTTCTTT. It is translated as CASSQRVWTEAFF.

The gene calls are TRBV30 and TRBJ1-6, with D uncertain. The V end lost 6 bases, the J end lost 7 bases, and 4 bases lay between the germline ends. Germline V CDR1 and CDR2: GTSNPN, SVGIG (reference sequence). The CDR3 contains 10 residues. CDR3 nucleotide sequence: TGTGCCTGCGGGAATTCACCCCTCCACTTT. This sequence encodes CACGNSPLHF. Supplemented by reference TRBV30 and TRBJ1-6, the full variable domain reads SQTIHQWPATLVQPVGSPLSLECTVEGTSNPNLYWYRQAAGRGLQLLFYSVGIGQISSEVPQNLSASRPQDRQFILSSKKLLLSDSGFYLCACGNSPLHFGNGTRLTVT.

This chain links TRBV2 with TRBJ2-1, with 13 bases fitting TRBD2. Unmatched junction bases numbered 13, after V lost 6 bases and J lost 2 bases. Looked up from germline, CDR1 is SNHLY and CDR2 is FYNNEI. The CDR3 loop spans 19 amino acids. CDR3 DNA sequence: TGTGCCAGCAGCCCGATAATTCTTACTAGCGGGGGGGCCTACAATGAGCAGTTCTTC. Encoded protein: CASSPIILTSGGAYNEQFF.

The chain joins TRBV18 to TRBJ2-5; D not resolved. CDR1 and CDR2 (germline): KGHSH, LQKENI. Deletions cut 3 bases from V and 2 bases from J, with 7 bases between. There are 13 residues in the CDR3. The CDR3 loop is CASSPAQQETQYF. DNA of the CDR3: TGTGCCAGCTCACCGGCCCAGCAAGAGACCCAGTACTTC.

CDR3 amino acids: CASSPQSMNTEAFF. The CDR3 coding sequence is TGTGCCAGCTCACCGCAGTCCATGAACACTGAAGCTTTCTTT. The chain recombines TRBV18 with TRBJ1-1; D gene ambiguous. CDR3 length: 14 residues. Germline V CDR1 and CDR2: KGHSH, LQKENI. Trimming removed 3 bases at V and 0 bases at J, with 8 bases between.

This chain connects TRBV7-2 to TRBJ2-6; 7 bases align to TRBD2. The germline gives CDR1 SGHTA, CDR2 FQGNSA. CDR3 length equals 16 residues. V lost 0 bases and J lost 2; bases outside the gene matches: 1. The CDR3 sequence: CASSLAGGTGANVLTF. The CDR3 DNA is TGTGCCAGCAGCTTAGCGGGAGGGACTGGGGCCAACGTCCTGACTTTC.

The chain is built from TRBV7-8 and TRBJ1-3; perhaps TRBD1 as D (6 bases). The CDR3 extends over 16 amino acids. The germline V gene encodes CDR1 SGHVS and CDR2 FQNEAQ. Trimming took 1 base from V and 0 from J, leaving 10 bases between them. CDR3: CASSLVRGLSGNTIYF. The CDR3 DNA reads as TGTGCCAGCAGCTTAGTGCGGGGGCTCTCTGGAAACACCATATATTTT.

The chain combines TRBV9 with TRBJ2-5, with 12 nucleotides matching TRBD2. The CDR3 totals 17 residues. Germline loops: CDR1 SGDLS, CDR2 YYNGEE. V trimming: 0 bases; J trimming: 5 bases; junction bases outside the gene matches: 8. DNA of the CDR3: TGTGCCAGCAGCGTAGCGCCTAGCGGGGGGGCGTCGGAGACCCAGTACTTC. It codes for CASSVAPSGGASETQYF.

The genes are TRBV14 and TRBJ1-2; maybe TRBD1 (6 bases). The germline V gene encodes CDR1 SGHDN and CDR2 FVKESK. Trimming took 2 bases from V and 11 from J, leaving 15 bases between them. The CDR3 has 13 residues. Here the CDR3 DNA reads TGTGCCAGCAGCCAACGTGGACAGCCTTCTTACACCTTC. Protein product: CASSQRGQPSYTF.

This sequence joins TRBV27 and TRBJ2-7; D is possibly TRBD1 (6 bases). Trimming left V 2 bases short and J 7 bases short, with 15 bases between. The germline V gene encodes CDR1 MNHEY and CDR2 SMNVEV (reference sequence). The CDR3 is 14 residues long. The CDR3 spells CASSLGQGPREQYF. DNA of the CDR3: TGTGCCAGCAGTTTAGGGCAGGGGCCTCGAGAGCAGTACTTC.

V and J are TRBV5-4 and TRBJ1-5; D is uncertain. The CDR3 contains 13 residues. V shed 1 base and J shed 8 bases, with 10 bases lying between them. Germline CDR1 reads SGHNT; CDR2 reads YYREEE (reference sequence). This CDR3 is CASSLRPQEPQHF. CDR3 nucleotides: TGTGCCAGCAGCTTGCGACCGCAGGAGCCCCAGCATTTT.

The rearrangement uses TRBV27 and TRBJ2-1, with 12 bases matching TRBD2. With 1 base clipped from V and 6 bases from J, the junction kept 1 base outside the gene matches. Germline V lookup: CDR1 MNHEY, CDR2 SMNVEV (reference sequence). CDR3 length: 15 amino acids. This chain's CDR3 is CASSLWTSGTNEQFF. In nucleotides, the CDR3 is TGTGCCAGCAGTTTATGGACTAGCGGGACCAATGAGCAGTTCTTC.

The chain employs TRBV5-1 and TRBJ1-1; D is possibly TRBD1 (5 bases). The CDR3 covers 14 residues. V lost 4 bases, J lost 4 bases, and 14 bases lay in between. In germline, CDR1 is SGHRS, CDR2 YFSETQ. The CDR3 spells CASSNQQDGTEAFF. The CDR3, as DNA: TGCGCCAGCAGCAACCAACAGGACGGCACTGAAGCTTTCTTT. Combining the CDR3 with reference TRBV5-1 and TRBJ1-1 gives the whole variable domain KAGVTQTPRYLIKTRGQQVTLSCSPISGHRSVSWYQQTPGQGLQFLFEYFSETQRNKGNFPGRFSGRQFSNSRSEMNVSTLELGDSALYLCASSNQQDGTEAFFGQGTRLTVV.

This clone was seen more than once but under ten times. The CDR3 protein is CSAKRGPNRNTEAFF. CDR3 nucleotides: TGCAGCGCCAAGAGGGGGCCCAATAGGAACACTGAAGCTTTCTTT. The chain has TRBV29-1 and TRBJ1-1; 7 nucleotides line up with TRBD1. In germline, CDR1 is SQVTM, CDR2 ANQGSEA. V shed 7 bases, J shed 1 base, and the junction held 12 bases outside the gene matches. There are 15 residues in the CDR3.

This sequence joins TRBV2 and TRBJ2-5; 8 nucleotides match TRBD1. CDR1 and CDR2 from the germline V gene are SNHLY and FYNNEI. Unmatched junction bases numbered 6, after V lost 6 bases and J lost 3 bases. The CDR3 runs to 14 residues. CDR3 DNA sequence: TGTGCCAGCAGCCTAGACAGGGGAGAAGAGACCCAGTACTTC. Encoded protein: CASSLDRGEETQYF. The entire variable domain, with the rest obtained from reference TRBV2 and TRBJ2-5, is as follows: EPEVTQTPSHQVTQMGQEVILRCVPISNHLYFYWYRQILGQKVEFLVSFYNNEISEKSEIFDDQFSVERPDGSNFTLKIRSTKLEDSAMYFCASSLDRGEETQYFGPGTRLLVL.

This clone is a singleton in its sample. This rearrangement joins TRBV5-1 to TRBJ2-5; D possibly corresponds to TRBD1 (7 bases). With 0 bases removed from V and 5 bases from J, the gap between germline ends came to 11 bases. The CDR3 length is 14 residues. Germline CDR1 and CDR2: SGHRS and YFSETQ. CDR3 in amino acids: CASSLARGRETQYF. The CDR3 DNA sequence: TGCGCCAGCAGCTTGGCCAGGGGGAGGGAGACCCAGTACTTC.

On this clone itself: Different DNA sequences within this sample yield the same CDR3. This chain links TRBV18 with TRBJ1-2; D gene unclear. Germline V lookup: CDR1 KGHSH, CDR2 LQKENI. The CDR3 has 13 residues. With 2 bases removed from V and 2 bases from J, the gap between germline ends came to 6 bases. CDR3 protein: CASSPGQNYGYTF. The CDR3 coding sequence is TGTGCCAGCTCACCAGGGCAAAACTATGGCTACACCTTC.

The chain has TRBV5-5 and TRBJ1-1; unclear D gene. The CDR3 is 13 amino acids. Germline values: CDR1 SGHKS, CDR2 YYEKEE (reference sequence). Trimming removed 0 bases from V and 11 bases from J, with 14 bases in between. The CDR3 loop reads CASSLGQALSAFF. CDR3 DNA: TGTGCCAGCAGCTTGGGGCAGGCTTTGAGCGCTTTCTTT.

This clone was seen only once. The CDR3 region is CASSLLRTDTQYF. DNA for the CDR3: TGTGCCAGCAGCTTGCTCAGGACAGATACGCAGTATTTT. This sequence joins TRBV5-6 and TRBJ2-3; no clear D gene. In germline, CDR1 is SGHDT, CDR2 YYEEEE. Trimming removed 1 base at V and 3 bases at J, with 6 bases between. The CDR3 length is 13 residues.

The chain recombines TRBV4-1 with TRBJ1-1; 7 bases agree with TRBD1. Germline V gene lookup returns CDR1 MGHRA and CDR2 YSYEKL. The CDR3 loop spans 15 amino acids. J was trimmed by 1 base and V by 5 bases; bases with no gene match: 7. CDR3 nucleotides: TGCGCCAGCAGCTACCGACAGGGAAGGAACACTGAAGCTTTCTTT. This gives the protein CASSYRQGRNTEAFF.

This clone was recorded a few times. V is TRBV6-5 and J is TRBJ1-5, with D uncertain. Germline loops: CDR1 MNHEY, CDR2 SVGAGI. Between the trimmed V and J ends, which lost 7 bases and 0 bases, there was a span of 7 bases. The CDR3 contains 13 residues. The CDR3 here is CASNGNSNQPQHF. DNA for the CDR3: TGTGCCAGCAACGGGAATAGCAATCAGCCCCAGCATTTT.

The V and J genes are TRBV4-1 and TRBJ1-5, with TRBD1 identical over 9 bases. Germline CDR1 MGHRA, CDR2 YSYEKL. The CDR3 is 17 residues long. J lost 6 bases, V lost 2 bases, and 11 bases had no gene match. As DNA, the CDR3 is TGCGCCAGCAGCCAAAAGCTCACAGGGGGCCTGTTTCAGCCCCAGCATTTT. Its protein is CASSQKLTGGLFQPQHF.

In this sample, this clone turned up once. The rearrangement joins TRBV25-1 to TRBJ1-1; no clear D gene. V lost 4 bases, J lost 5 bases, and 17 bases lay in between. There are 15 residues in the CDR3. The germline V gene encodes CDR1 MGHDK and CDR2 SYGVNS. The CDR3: CASSGFGRGGTEAFF. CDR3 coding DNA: TGTGCCAGCAGTGGATTCGGGCGGGGAGGGACTGAAGCTTTCTTT.

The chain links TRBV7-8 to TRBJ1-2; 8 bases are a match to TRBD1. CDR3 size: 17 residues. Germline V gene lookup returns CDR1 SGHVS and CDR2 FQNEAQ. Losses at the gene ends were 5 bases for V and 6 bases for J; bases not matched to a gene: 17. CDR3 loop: CASSRGGQPRQGNGYTF. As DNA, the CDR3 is TGTGCCAGCAGCCGAGGGGGGCAGCCGCGACAGGGGAATGGCTACACCTTC.

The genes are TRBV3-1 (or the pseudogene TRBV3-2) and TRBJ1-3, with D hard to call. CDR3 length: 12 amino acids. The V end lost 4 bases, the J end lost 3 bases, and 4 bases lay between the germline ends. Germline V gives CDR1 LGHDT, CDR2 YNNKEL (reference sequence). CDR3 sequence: CASSLYGNTIYF. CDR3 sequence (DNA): TGTGCCAGCAGCCTCTATGGAAACACCATATATTTT.

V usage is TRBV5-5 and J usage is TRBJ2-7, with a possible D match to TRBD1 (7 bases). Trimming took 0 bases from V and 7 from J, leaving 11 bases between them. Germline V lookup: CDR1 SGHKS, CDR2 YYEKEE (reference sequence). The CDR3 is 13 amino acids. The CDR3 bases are TGTGCCAGCAGCTTGGCCCCAGGGGGGGAGCAGTACTTC. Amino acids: CASSLAPGGEQYF.

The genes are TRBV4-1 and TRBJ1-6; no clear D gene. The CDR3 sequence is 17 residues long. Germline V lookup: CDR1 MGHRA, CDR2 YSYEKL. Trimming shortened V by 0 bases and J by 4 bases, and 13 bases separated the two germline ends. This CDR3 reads CASSQDRGQTYNSPLHF. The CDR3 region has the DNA TGCGCCAGCAGCCAAGATCGAGGGCAGACATATAATTCACCCCTCCACTTT.

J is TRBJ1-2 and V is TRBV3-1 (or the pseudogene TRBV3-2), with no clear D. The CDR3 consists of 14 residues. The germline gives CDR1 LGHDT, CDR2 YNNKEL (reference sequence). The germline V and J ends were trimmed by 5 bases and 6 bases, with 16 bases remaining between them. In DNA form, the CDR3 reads TGTGCCAGCAGCGTCGGGGTACACGGGGATGGCTACACCTTC. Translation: CASSVGVHGDGYTF.